The present TCR beta chain was sequenced within a study of shared T cell receptors in the human thymus (dated by TCRdb to 2020 to 2022). About the study as a whole: The study examined how self-reactive, shared T-cell receptor alpha chains are generated in the human thymus.

According to the germline V gene, CDR1 reads SGHRS and CDR2 reads YFSETQ. The junction shows trimming of 5 bases on V and 4 bases on J, and the gene matches do not reach 11 bases of it. The CDR3 measures 16 amino acids from cysteine to phenylalanine. Only the CDR3 region is kept as DNA, spanning 48 bases read in frame from base 1. The receptor library was made with the immunoSEQ multiplex PCR assay. TCRdb retrieved this table from immuneACCESS and kept in-frame rearrangements only. Not all clones are present; in checked studies, unresolved V genes account for under half, and no reason is known for the remainder. This sample has 650,000 to 950,000 clones in its table, and 80% to 90% of those were observed once. The ten largest clonotypes hold 0.0095% to 0.011% of the sample. Comment on this clone: There is no known antigen for this receptor. No much larger clone is present one base from it, and per-base qualities are unavailable.

The data were also submitted as part of a second study, on human thymus T cells. Taken from the second paper: The donors were immunologically healthy infants in Finland who had open corrective cardiac surgery for congenital heart defects. The thymus tissue came from surgical resects taken out during corrective cardiac surgery. V and J gene segment usage appeared biased in both thymic and peripheral blood repertoires. Highly overlapping thymic TCR repertoires among unrelated individuals were reported in the related research. The study described the TCR alpha and beta repertoires in about eight infant thymus samples and a few matching peripheral blood samples. The infant donors were roughly 7 to 244 days old, and the cohort included several males and two females. Thymocytes were released mechanically from tissue and stored at -70 °C as pellets of about 9-32 million cells. Genomic DNA was extracted from frozen cell pellets with a QIAsymphony instrument. TCRB and TCRAD loci were amplified from a standardized quantity of quality-controlled genomic DNA using the immunoSEQ multiplex PCR assay. Amplicons spanned the V(D)J region at a length sufficient to cover the CDR3 and identify V and J genes. Amplicon sequencing was performed on an Illumina platform through the commercial immunoSEQ service. Primer bias and sequencing errors were corrected as previously described, and TCRAD and TCRB definitions were based on the IMGT database. immunoSEQ Analyzer 3.0 and VDJTools were used for repertoire analysis, which covered basic statistics, V/J segment usage, diversity estimates, rarefaction and pairwise overlap. Diversity was estimated using the Chao1, ChaoE, Efron-Thisted, Shannon and inverse Simpson indices, and was also estimated on datasets down-sampled to the size of the smallest sample. For repertoire overlap, CDR3 nucleotide sequence, V gene and J gene had to match strictly, and clustering was done by Jaccard-based multidimensional scaling. On average, roughly 850,000 unique TCRB clonotypes were obtained from thymus samples, compared with roughly 84,000 from blood samples.

Sequencing used thymocytes. The sequence joins TRBV5-1 to TRBJ1-4, and TRBD1 aligns with 7 junction nucleotides. This clonotype originated in a girl under three years old with a congenital heart defect. Donor details come from another sample of the same person, matched by shared clones. Read as DNA, the sequence is TGCGCCAGCAGTTTAATACCGGACAGGCTTAATGAAAAACTGTTTTTT. This gives the protein CASSLIPDRLNEKLFF.